This TCR beta chain was retrieved from a study of cytomegalovirus exposure and HLA in healthy donors. For the study at large: The roughly 120 validation repertoires, a later analysis reported, used the same platform as the approximately 650 first-cohort repertoires. Study-wide points: Researchers counted around 180 TCR beta chains as cytomegalovirus-associated. In vitro work confirmed that a few CMV-associated chains recognize CMV antigens.

A note on this clone: Its antigen remains unknown.

TCRdb keeps only in-frame clones here, not all; method: immunoSEQ multiplex PCR. In the table there are 200,000 to 250,000 clones, approximately 88% of which are singletons. After removal of 8 bases from V and 3 bases from J, the junction contained 10 bases not matched to a gene. Germline V gene sequence: CDR1 MNHEY, CDR2 SMNVEV (reference sequence). This CDR3 comprises 14 residues. Source material: PBMCs. This TCR derives from a woman in her 30s in good health and CMV-seropositive. The chain has TRBV27 and TRBJ2-7, with TRBD1 identical over 7 bases. For the CDR3, the DNA is TGTGCCAGCTCGTCCCGGGACAGACGCTACGAGCAGTACTTC. Protein: CASSSRDRRYEQYF.